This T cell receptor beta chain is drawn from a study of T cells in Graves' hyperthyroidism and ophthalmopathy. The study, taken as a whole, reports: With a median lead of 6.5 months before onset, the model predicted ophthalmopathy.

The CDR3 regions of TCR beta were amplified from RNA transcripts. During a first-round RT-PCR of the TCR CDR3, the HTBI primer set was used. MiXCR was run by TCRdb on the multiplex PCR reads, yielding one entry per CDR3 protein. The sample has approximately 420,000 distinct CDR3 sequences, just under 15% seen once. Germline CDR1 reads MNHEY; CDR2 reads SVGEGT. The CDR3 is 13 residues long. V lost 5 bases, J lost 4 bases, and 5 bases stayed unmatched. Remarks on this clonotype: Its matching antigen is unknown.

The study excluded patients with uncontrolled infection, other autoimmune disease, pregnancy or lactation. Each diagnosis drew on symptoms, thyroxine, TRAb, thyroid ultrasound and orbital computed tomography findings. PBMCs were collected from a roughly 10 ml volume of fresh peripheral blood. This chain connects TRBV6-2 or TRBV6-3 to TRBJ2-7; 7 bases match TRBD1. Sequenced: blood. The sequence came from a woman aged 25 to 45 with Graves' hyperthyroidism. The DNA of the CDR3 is TGTGCCAGCAGTGAGACAGGGTATTACGAGCAGTACTTC. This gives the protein CASSETGYYEQYF.